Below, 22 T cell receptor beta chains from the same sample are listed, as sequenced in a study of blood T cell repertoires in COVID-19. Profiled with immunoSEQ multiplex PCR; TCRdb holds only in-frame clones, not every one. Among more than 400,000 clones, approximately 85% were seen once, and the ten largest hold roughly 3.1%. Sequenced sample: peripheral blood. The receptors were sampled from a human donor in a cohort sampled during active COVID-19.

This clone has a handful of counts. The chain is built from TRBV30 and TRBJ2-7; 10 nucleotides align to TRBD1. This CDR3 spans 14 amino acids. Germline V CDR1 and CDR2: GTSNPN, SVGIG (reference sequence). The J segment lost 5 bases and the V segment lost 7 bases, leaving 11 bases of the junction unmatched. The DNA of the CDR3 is TGTGCCTTGGGACTGACAGGGGGCCTGGACGAGCAGTACTTC. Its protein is CALGLTGGLDEQYF.

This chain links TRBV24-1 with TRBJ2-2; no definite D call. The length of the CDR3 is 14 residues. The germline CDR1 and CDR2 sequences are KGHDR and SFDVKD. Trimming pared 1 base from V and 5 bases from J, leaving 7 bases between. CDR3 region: CATSDFLPTGELFF. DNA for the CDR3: TGTGCCACCAGTGATTTCCTACCAACCGGGGAGCTGTTTTTT.

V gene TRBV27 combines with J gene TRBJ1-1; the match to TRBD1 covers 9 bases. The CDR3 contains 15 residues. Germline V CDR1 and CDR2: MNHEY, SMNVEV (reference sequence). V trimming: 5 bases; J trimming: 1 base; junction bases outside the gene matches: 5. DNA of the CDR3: TGTGCCAGCAGTCACAGGGGGCAGGGGAACACTGAAGCTTTCTTT. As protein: CASSHRGQGNTEAFF.

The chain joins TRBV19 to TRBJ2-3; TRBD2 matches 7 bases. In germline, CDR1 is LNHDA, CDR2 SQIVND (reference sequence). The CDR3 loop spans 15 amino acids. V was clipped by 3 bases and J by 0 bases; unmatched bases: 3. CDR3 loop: CASSMLAASTDTQYF. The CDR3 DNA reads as TGTGCCAGTAGTATGCTAGCGGCTAGCACAGATACGCAGTATTTT.

The CDR3 sequence: CASSSTSGISYEQYF. DNA of the CDR3: TGTGCCAGCAGTTCAACTAGCGGGATCTCCTACGAGCAGTACTTC. J is TRBJ2-7 and V is TRBV6-6; 10 bases are a match to TRBD2. Germline V gives CDR1 MNHNY, CDR2 SVGAGI (reference sequence). V gave up 4 bases and J gave up 0 bases; unmatched junction bases: 3. This CDR3 contains 15 residues.

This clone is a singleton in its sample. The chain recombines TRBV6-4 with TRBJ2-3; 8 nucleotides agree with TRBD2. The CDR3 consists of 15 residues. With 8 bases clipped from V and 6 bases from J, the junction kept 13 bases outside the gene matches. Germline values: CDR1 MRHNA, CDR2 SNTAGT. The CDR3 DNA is TGTGCCAGCCGAATCACTAGCGGAGGTCCGGATACGCAGTATTTT. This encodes CASRITSGGPDTQYF.

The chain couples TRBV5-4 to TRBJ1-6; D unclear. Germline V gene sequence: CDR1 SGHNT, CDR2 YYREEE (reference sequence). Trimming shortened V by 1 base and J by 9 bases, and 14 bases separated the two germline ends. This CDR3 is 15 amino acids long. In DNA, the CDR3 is TGTGCCAGCAGCTTGATTCGGGAAGGTAGTTCACCCCTCCACTTT. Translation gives CASSLIREGSSPLHF. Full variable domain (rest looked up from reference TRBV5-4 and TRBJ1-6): ETGVTQSPTHLIKTRGQQVTLRCSSQSGHNTVSWYQQALGQGPQFIFQYYREEENGRGNFPPRFSGLQFPNYSSELNVNALELDDSALYLCASSLIREGSSPLHFGNGTRLTVT.

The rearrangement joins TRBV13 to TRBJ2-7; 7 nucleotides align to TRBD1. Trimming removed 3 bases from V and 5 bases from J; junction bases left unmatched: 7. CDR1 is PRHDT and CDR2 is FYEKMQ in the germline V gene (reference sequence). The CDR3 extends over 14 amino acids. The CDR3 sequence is CASSLETGSHEQYF. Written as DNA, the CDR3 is TGTGCCAGCAGCTTGGAGACAGGGTCGCACGAGCAGTACTTC. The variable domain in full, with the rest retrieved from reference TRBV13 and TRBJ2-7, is AAGVIQSPRHLIKEKRETATLKCYPIPRHDTVYWYQQGPGQDPQFLISFYEKMQSDKGSIPDRFSAQQFSDYHSELNMSSLELGDSALYFCASSLETGSHEQYFGPGTRLTVT.

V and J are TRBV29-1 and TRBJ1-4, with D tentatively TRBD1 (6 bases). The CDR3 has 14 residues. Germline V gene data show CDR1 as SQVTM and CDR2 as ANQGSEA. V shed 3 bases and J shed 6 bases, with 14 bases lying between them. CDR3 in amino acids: CSVEGAGRDEKLFF. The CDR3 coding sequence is TGCAGCGTTGAGGGGGCAGGGAGGGATGAAAAACTGTTTTTT.

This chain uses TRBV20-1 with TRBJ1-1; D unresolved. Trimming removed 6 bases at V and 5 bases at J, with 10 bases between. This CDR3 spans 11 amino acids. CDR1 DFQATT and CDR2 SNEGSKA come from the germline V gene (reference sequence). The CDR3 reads CSALRQTEAFF. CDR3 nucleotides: TGCAGTGCACTCAGGCAGACTGAAGCTTTCTTT.

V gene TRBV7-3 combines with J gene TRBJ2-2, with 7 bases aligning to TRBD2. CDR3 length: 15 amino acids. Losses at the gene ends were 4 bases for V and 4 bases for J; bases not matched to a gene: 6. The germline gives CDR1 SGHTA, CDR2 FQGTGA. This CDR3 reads CASSSTGGGTGELFF. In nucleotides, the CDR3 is TGTGCCAGCAGCTCCACGGGCGGGGGCACCGGGGAGCTGTTTTTT.

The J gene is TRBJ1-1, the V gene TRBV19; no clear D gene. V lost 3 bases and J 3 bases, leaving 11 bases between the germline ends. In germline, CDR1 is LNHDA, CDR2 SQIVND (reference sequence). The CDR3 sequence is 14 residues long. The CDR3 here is CASSMGSHDTEAFF. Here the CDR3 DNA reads TGTGCCAGTAGTATGGGCAGTCATGACACTGAAGCTTTCTTT.

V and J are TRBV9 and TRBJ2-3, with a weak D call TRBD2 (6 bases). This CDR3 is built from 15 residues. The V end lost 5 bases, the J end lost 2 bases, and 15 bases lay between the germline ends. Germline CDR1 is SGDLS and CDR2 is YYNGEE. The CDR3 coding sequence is TGTGCCAGCAGTGGATCCGGGACTCTCACAGATACGCAGTATTTT. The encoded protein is CASSGSGTLTDTQYF. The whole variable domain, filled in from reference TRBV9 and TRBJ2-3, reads DSGVTQTPKHLITATGQRVTLRCSPRSGDLSVYWYQQSLDQGLQFLIQYYNGEERAKGNILERFSAQQFPDLHSELNLSSLELGDSALYFCASSGSGTLTDTQYFGPGTRLTVL.

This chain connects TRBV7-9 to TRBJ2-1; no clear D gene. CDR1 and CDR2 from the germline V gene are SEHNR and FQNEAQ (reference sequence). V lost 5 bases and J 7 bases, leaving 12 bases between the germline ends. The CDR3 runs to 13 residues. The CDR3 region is CASSLTPKNEQFF. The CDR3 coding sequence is TGTGCCAGCAGCCTAACCCCTAAAAATGAGCAGTTCTTC.

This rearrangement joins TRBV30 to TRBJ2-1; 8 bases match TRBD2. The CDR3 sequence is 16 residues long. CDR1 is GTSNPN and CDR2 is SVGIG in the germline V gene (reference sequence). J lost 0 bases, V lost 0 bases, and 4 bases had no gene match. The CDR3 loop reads CAWSVSGGSSYNEQFF. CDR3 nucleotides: TGTGCCTGGAGTGTCAGCGGGGGTAGCTCCTACAATGAGCAGTTCTTC.

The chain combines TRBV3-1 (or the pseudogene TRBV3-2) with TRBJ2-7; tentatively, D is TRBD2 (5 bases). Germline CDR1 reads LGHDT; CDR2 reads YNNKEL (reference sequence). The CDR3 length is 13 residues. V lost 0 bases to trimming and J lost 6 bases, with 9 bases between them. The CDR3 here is CASSQDRRTEQYF. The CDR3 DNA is TGTGCCAGCAGCCAAGACCGGAGGACCGAGCAGTACTTC.

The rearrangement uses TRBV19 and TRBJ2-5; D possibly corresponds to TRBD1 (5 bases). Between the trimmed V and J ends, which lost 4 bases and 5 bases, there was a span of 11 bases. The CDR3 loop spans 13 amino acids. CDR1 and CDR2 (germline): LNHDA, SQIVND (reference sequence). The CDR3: CASSRPSGETQYF. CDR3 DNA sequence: TGTGCCAGTAGTAGGCCATCAGGGGAGACCCAGTACTTC. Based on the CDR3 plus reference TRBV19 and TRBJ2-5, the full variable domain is DGGITQSPKYLFRKEGQNVTLSCEQNLNHDAMYWYRQDPGQGLRLIYYSQIVNDFQKGDIAEGYSVSREKKESFPLTVTSAQKNPTAFYLCASSRPSGETQYFGPGTRLLVL.

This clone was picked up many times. The CDR3: CASCLRTGDYGYTF. CDR3 in DNA: TGTGCCAGCTGTTTACGGACAGGGGACTATGGCTACACCTTC. The chain links TRBV6-5 to TRBJ1-2; TRBD1 agrees at 9 bases. Germline CDR1 and CDR2: MNHEY and SVGAGI. The junction had 7 bases not matched to a gene; V was cut back by 8 bases and J by 3 bases. The CDR3 has 14 amino acids.

In DNA, the CDR3 is TGTGCCACCCGGGACAGGGGATACGGGGAGCTGTTTTTT. Translated: CATRDRGYGELFF. The J gene is TRBJ2-2, the V gene TRBV6-5; TRBD1 matches 10 bases. With V trimmed by 10 bases and J by 7 bases, 6 bases remained unmatched. The V gene's germline CDR1 is MNHEY and CDR2 SVGAGI. The CDR3 is 13 residues long.

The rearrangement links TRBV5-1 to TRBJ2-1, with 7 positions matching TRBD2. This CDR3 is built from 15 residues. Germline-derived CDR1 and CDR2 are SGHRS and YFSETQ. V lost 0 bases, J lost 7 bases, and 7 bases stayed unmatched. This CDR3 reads CASSLDSGTGNEQFF. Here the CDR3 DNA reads TGCGCCAGCAGCTTGGACAGCGGGACGGGGAATGAGCAGTTCTTC.

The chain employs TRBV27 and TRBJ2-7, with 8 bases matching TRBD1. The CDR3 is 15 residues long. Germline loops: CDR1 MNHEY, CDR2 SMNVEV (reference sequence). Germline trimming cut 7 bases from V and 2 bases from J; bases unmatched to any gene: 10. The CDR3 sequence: CASIPRTGFPYEQYF. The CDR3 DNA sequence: TGTGCCAGCATCCCTCGGACAGGGTTTCCCTACGAGCAGTACTTC.

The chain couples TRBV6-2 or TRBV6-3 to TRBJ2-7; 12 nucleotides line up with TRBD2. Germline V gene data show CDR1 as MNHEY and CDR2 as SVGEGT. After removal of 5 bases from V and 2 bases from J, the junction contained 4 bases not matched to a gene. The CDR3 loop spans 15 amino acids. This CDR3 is CASSRTSGDPYEQYF. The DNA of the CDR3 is TGTGCCAGCAGTAGGACTAGCGGGGACCCCTACGAGCAGTACTTC.